Reported below is one T cell receptor beta chain. Its antigen is unknown. The CDR3 is made up of 12 amino acids. V lost 4 bases to trimming and J lost 4 bases, with 8 bases between them. The germline CDR1 and CDR2 sequences are SQVTM and ANQGSEA. The sample belongs to a study of cytomegalovirus exposure and HLA in healthy donors. Study findings and constraints: Later analysis indicated greater clonal expansion among HLA-associated TCR beta chains than among equally common other chains. Links to common viral pathogens appeared, in a later analysis, for several of the most significant clusters.

Primers for the PCR totalled 60 Vbeta and 13 Jbeta. The assay was immunoSEQ multiplex PCR, and TCRdb's table has in-frame clones only and misses some. There are roughly 160,000 clones in the sample; 70% to 85% occur only once, and roughly 3.6% lies in the top ten. Sequencing input: PBMCs. The receptor's source is a man aged 25-40 years in good health and CMV-seropositive. The rearrangement uses TRBV29-1 and TRBJ2-1; D gene uncertain. DNA for the CDR3: TGCAGCGTTGGGTCGAGTTACAATGAGCAGTTCTTC. Its protein is CSVGSSYNEQFF.